This T cell receptor beta chain was sequenced for a study of blood T cell repertoires in COVID-19. Across the study: Whether acute or convalescent, the COVID-19 samples came from the United States, Italy and Spain.

Germline V CDR1 and CDR2: MNHEY, SVGAGI. V was shortened by 0 bases and J by 6 bases, with 11 bases between the two germline ends. This CDR3 contains 14 residues. Original analysis: Amplification with reference gene primers provided the estimates of nucleated cell counts. Some clones are missing from TCRdb's copy, which holds only in-frame ones; the method was immunoSEQ multiplex PCR. From that table come the V and J calls and clone size; the DNA was used to work out D and trimming. The data show 110,000 or so clones, 84% seen once. This chain connects TRBV6-5 to TRBJ1-1; D unresolved. This clonotype was obtained from a woman aged 40 to 49 with acute or convalescent COVID-19. Sample: peripheral blood. CDR3: CASSYSGEESEAFF. For the CDR3, the DNA is TGTGCCAGCAGTTACTCTGGGGAGGAATCTGAAGCTTTCTTT.